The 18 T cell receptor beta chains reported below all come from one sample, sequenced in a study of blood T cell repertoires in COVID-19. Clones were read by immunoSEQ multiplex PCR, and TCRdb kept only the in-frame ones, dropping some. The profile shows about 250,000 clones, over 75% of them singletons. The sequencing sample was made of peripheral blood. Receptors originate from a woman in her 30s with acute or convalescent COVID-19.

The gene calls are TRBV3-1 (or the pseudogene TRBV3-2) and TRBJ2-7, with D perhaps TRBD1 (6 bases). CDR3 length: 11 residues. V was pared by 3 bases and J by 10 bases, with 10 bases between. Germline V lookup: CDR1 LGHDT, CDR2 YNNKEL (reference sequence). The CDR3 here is CASSQGADQYF. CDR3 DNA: TGTGCCAGCAGCCAGGGGGCTGATCAGTACTTC.

CDR3 loop: CASSRLGTDYEQYF. The DNA of the CDR3 is TGTGCCAGCAGCCGACTGGGTACTGACTACGAGCAGTACTTC. This rearrangement joins TRBV5-6 to TRBJ2-7; D remains unclear. With 4 bases removed from V and 3 bases from J, the gap between germline ends came to 14 bases. In germline, CDR1 is SGHDT, CDR2 YYEEEE. CDR3 length: 14 amino acids.

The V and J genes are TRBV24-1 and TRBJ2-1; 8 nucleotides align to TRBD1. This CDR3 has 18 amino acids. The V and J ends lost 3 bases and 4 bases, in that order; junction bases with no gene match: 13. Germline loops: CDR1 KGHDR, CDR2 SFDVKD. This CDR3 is CATSDRAGTGRGYNEQFF. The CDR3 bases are TGTGCCACCAGTGATCGAGCCGGGACAGGACGGGGGTACAATGAGCAGTTCTTC.

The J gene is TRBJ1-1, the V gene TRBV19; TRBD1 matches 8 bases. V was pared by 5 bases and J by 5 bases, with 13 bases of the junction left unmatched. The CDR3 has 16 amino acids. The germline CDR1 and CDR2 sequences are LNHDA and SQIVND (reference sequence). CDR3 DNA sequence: TGTGCCAGTAGTGTGCCACTACAGGGGGGGTGGACTGAAGCTTTCTTT. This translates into CASSVPLQGGWTEAFF.

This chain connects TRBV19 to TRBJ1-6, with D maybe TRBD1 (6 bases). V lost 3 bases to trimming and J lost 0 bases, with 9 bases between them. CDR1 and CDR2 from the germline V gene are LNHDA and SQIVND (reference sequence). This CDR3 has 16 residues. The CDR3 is CASSMRGSSYNSPLHF. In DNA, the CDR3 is TGTGCCAGTAGTATGAGGGGGAGCTCCTATAATTCACCCCTCCACTTT.

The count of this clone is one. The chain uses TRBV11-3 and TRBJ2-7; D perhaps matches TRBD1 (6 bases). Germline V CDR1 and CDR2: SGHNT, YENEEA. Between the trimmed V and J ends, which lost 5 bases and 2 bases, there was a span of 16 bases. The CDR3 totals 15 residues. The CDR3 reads CASSLRGNHPYEQYF. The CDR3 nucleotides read TGTGCCAGCAGCCTGAGGGGGAATCATCCCTACGAGCAGTACTTC.

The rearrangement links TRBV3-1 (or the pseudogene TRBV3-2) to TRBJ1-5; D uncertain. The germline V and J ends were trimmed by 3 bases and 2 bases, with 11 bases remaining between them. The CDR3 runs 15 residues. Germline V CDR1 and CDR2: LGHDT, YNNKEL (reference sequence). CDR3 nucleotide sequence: TGTGCCAGCAGCCATGCTCTCAGTGGCAATCAGCCCCAGCATTTT. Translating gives CASSHALSGNQPQHF.

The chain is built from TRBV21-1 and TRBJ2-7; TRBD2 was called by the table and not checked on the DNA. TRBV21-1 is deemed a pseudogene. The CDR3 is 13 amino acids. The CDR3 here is CASSKVTPYEQYF. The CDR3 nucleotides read TGTGCCAGCAGCAAAGTTACTCCCTACGAGCAGTACTTC.

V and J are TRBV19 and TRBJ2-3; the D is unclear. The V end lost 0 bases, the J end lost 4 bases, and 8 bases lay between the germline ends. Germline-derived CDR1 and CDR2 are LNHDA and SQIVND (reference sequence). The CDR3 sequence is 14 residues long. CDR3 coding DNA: TGTGCCAGTAGTATAGATCAACGGTCAGATACGCAGTATTTT. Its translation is CASSIDQRSDTQYF.

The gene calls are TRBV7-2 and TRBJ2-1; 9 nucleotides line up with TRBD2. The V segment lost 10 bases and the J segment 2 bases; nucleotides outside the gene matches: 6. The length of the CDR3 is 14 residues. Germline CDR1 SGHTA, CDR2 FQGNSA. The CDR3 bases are TGTGCCACCATGGGACTAGCAACCTACAATGAGCAGTTCTTC. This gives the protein CATMGLATYNEQFF.

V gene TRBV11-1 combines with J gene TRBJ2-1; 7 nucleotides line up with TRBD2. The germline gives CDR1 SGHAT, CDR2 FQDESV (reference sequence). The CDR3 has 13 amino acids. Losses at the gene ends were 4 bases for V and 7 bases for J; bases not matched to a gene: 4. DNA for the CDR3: TGTGCCAGCAGCTCCGGACTAGGGAATGAGCAGTTCTTC. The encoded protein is CASSSGLGNEQFF.

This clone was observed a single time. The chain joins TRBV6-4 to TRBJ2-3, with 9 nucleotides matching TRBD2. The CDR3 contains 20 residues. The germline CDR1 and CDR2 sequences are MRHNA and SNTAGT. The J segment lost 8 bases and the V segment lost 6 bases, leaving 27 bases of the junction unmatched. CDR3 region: CASSEDLINWREGLVPTQYF. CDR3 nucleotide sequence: TGTGCCAGCAGCGAAGACCTTATTAATTGGCGGGAGGGCCTAGTTCCTACGCAGTATTTT.

CDR3 amino acids: CASSSRGRRTYEQYF. CDR3 nucleotides: TGTGCCAGCAGTTCCCGGGGTAGGAGGACGTACGAGCAGTACTTC. The V and J genes are TRBV6-6 and TRBJ2-7; weak D call: TRBD2 (5 bases). This CDR3 has 15 amino acids. The ends were cut back, 4 bases at V and 4 bases at J, with 17 bases in the middle. Germline values: CDR1 MNHNY, CDR2 SVGAGI (reference sequence).

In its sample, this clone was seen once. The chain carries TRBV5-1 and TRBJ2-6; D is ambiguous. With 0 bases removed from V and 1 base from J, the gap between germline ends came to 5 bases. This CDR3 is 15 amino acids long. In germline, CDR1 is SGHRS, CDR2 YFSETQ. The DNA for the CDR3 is TGCGCCAGCAGCTTGGTTCAGTCTGGGGCCAACGTCCTGACTTTC. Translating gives CASSLVQSGANVLTF.

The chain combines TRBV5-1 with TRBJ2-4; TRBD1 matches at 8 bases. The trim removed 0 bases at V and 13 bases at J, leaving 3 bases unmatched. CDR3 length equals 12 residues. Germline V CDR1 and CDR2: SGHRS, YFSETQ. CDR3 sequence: CASSLGTGIQYF. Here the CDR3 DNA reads TGCGCCAGCAGCTTGGGGACAGGGATACAGTACTTC.

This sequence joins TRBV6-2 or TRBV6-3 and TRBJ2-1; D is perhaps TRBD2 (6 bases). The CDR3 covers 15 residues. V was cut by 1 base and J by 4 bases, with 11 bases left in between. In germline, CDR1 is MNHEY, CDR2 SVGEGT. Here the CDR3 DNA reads TGTGCCAGCAGTTACTTCCGGGAGAAGTACAATGAGCAGTTCTTC. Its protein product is CASSYFREKYNEQFF.

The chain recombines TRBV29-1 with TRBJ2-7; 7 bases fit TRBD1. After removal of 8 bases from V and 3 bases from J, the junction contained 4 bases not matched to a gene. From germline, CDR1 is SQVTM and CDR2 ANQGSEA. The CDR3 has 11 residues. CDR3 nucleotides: TGCAGCACTTGGACAGGCTACGAGCAGTACTTC. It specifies CSTWTGYEQYF.

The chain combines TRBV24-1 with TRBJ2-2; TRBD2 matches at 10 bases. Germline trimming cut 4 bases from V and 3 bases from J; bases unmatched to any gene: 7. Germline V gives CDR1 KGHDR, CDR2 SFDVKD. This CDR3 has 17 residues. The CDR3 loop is CATSDPVAGGHTGELFF. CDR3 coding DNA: TGTGCCACCAGTGACCCTGTAGCGGGAGGCCACACCGGGGAGCTGTTTTTT.